This T cell receptor (beta chain) was retrieved from a study of TIL therapy for anti-PD-1-resistant metastatic lung cancer. This clone was recorded once. The CDR3 consists of 15 residues. V was clipped by 6 bases and J by 6 bases, with 18 bases between them. CDR1 and CDR2 from the germline V gene are MNHEY and SMNVEV (reference sequence). Time point meaning: pre-treatment sample, taken before nivolumab and TIL therapy. Pleural nodules or supraclavicular lymph nodes made up most of the excised metastases sampled. Sequencing used immunoSEQ v3. Clones were sequenced by immunoSEQ multiplex PCR, and TCRdb holds only the in-frame ones, with some missing. Of around 100,000 clones detected, under 70% appear once; the ten largest clones hold over 9.5%.

V is TRBV27 and J is TRBJ2-1; a weak D match, TRBD2 (7 bases). This clonotype was obtained from a person aged 25-79 years with non-small cell lung cancer. The starting material was tumor tissue, obtained at baseline. The CDR3 region has the DNA TGTGCCAGCAGGGGGAGGGGGGGGCTTGTCAATGAGCAGTTCTTC. Its protein product is CASRGRGGLVNEQFF.